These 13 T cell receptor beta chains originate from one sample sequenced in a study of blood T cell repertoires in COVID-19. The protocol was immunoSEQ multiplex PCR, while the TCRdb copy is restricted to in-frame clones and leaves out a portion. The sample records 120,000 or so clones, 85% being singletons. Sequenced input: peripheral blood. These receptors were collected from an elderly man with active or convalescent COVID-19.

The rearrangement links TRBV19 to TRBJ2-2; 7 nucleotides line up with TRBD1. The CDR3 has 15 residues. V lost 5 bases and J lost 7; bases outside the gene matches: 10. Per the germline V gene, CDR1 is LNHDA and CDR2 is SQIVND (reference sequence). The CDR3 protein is CASSGQVSLDGELFF. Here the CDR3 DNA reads TGTGCCAGTAGTGGACAGGTGTCGTTGGACGGGGAGCTGTTTTTT. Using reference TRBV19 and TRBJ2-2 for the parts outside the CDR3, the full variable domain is DGGITQSPKYLFRKEGQNVTLSCEQNLNHDAMYWYRQDPGQGLRLIYYSQIVNDFQKGDIAEGYSVSREKKESFPLTVTSAQKNPTAFYLCASSGQVSLDGELFFGEGSRLTVL.

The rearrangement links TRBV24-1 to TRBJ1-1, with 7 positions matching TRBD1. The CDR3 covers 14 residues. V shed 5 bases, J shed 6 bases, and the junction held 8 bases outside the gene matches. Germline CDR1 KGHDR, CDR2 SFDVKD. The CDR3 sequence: CATSATGVGAEAFF. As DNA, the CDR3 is TGTGCCACCAGTGCTACAGGGGTCGGGGCTGAAGCTTTCTTT.

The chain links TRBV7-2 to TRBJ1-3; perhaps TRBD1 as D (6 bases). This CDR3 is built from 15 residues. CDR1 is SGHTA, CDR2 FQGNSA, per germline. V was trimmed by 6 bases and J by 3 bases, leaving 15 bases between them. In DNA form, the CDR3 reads TGTGCCAGCAGACAAACAGGGACTAATGGAAACACCATATATTTT. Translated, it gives CASRQTGTNGNTIYF.

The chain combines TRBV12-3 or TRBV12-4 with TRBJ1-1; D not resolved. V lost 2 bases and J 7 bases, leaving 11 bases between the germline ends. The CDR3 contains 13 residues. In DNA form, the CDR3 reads TGTGCCAGCAGTTTAAGGGAGGCGGGTGAAGCTTTCTTT. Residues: CASSLREAGEAFF.

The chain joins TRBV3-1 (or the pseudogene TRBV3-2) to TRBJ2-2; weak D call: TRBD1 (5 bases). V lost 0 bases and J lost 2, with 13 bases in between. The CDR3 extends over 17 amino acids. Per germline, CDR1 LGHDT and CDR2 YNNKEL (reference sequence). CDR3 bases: TGTGCCAGCAGCCAAGATCAACAGGCCCCTAACACCGGGGAGCTGTTTTTT. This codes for CASSQDQQAPNTGELFF.

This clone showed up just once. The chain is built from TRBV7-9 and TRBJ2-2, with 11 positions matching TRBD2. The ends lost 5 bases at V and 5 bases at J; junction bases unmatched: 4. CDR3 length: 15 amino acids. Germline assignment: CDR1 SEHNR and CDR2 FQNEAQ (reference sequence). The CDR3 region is CASSTGTSGTGELFF. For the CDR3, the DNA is TGTGCCAGCAGCACCGGGACTAGCGGTACCGGGGAGCTGTTTTTT.

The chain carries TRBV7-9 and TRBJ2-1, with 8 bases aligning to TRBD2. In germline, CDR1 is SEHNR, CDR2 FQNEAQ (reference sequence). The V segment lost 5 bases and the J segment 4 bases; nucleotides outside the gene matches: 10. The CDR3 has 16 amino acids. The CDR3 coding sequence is TGTGCCAGCAGCGATTACTCGGGGGGGCAGTACAATGAGCAGTTCTTC. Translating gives CASSDYSGGQYNEQFF.

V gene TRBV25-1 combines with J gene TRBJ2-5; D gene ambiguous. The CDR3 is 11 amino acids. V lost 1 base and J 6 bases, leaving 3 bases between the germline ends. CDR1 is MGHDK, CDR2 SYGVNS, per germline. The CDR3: CASSELKTQYF. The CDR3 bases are TGTGCCAGCAGTGAATTAAAGACCCAGTACTTC.

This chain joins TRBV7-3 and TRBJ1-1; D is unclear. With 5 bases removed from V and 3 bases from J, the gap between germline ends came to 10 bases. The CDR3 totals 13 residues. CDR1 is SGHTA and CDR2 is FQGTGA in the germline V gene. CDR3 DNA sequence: TGTGCCAGCAGCCAAATGTCGGACACTGAAGCTTTCTTT. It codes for CASSQMSDTEAFF.

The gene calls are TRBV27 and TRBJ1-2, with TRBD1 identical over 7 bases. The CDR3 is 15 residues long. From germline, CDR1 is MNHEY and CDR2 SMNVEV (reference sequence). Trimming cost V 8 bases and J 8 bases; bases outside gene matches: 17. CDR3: CASSTTGQPTGGYTF. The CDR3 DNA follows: TGTGCCAGCTCCACGACGGGACAGCCAACGGGGGGCTACACCTTC.

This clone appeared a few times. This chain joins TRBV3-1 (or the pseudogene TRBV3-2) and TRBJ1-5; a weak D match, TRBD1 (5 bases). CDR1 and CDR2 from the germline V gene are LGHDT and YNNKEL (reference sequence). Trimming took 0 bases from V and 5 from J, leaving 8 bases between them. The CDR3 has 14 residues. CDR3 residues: CASSQDGGDQPQHF. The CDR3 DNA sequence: TGTGCCAGCAGCCAAGATGGGGGGGATCAGCCCCAGCATTTT.

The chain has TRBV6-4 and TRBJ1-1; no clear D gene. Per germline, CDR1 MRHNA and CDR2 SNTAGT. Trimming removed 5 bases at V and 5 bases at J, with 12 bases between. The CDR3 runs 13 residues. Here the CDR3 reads CASSPGDDTEAFF. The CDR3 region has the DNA TGTGCCAGCAGTCCCGGGGATGATACTGAAGCTTTCTTT.

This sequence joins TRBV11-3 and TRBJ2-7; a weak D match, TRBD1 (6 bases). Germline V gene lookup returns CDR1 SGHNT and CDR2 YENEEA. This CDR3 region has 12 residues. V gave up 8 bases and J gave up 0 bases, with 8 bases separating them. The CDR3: CASSQGSYEQYF. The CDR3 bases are TGTGCCAGCTCACAGGGCTCCTACGAGCAGTACTTC.